This T cell receptor beta chain stems from a study of STAT3 mutations in large granular lymphocyte leukemia (dated by TCRdb to about 2019). With regard to the full study: In roughly half of the longitudinally sequenced T-LGLL patients, canonical activating STAT3 mutations were detected. As controls within the study, a couple of patients with natural killer LGL leukemia were also sequenced longitudinally. Patients were sequenced at roughly 3.8 time points on average, with the number of samplings per patient ranging from 2 to 8. From an initial cohort of about 220 LGL patients, roughly 20 representative T-LGLL cases were chosen for longitudinal sequencing of TCRbeta and STAT3. Over half of the T-LGLL patients were given one or more immunosuppressive therapy regimens, and around two fifths of the treated patients had a hematologic response. To reconstruct clonal hierarchy and dynamics, serial deep sequencing of TCRbeta CDR3 and STAT3 was performed in patients with T-cell large granular lymphocyte leukemia. What the work shows at the level of the full study, not this receptor alone: Every T-LGLL patient showed at least one immunodominant TCRbeta clonotype, and about half showed multiple immunodominant subclonotypes. Because no samples were available when a clone first appeared, clonal expansion was inferred from samplings taken at other points. The burden of the dominant TCR clone was higher than the STAT3 mutant burden in several patients, which suggests that the STAT3 mutation arose secondarily inside a clone that had already expanded. TCR clonotype switching after therapy was seen in about 35% of the 18 patients, with all newly emerging clones being STAT3 wild type. Because codominant clonotypes persisted in some patients, a small but highly pathogenic clone may have been missed. The linking of therapy response to changes in TCR clonal burden was complicated by variable intervals between samplings and differing treatment regimens.

An Illumina MiSeq was used to sequence the TCRbeta libraries, yielding an average of about 40,000 productive templates per sample. The immunoSEQ assay, which uses multiplex PCR amplification, was used to generate TCRbeta CDR3 libraries. Turning to the authors' computational methods: Repertoire diversity was computed as previously defined, with values near 0 indicating extremely monoclonal samples. Drawn from immuneACCESS, this table holds only the in-frame rearrangements with V and J called that TCRdb kept. Clones are partly lost; checked studies trace under half to an unresolved V gene and leave the rest unexplained. V, J and clone size reflect that table, while D and trimming were determined from the DNA. Within this sample are about 4,000 clones, with over 80% of them counted one time only. The biggest ten clones account for 87% of the sample. DNA was extracted from blood mononuclear cells, and the same DNA was used for both TCR and STAT3 sequencing.

V and J lose 3 bases and 9 bases, and a span of 18 bases separates them. CDR1 and CDR2 (LGHNT, FRNRAP) derive from the germline V gene. Spanning cysteine to phenylalanine, the CDR3 consists of 15 amino acids. The retained sequence is limited to the CDR3, 45 bases, with the frame set at the first base. Comments on this clone: This receptor's antigen is unknown. Base-call qualities are not available, and no considerably larger clone is one nucleotide away.

The clonotype was recovered from a boy younger than 18 with T-cell large granular lymphocyte leukemia. Some clones in this sample may be carry-over from other donors' samples. The age is the age at diagnosis. The rearranged segments are TRBV12-5 and TRBJ1-5, with an unclear D gene assignment. The sequencing input was peripheral blood mononuclear cells. CDR3 reads: CASGFNSRTTWPQHF. In nucleotides, the sequence is TGTGCTAGTGGTTTTAATAGCAGGACGACATGGCCCCAGCATTTT.